Each of the 28 T cell receptor beta chains below was sequenced from the same sample in a study of glioma-infiltrating T cells after dendritic cell vaccination (TCRdb year 2016). Library creation used the immunoSEQ multiplex PCR assay. In its TCRdb copy, this immuneACCESS table keeps in-frame sequences only and misses some clones. Where compared with another copy, unresolved V genes explain less than half of these, and the others have no known cause. This sample comprises more than 95,000 clones, approximately 80% of them detected only once. The ten largest clones capture around 5.4% of the sample. Reading the label with the study, this specimen's time point is: after dendritic cell vaccination, including at tumor progression/relapse. Sequenced here: blood, sampled after dendritic cell vaccination. These receptors all come from a human donor with glioblastoma.

The chain carries TRBV9 and TRBJ2-2; perhaps TRBD2 as D (5 bases). The CDR3 contains 16 residues. CDR1 is SGDLS and CDR2 is YYNGEE in the germline V gene. Between the trimmed V and J ends, which lost 0 bases and 3 bases, there was a span of 12 bases. In DNA, the CDR3 is TGTGCCAGCAGCGTAGGGGCGTCGGAGGACACCGGGGAGCTGTTTTTT. Protein: CASSVGASEDTGELFF.

The chain recombines TRBV30 with TRBJ1-6; 7 bases fit TRBD1. Germline lookup yields CDR1 GTSNPN and CDR2 SVGIG (reference sequence). Trimming removed 4 bases from V and 7 bases from J; junction bases left unmatched: 10. CDR3 length equals 15 residues. CDR3 protein: CAWKATGTVNSPLHF. Written as DNA, the CDR3 is TGTGCCTGGAAGGCAACCGGGACAGTAAATTCACCCCTCCACTTT.

This chain links TRBV27 with TRBJ2-7, with TRBD2 identical over 7 bases. The CDR3 runs 15 residues. CDR1 is MNHEY, CDR2 SMNVEV, per germline (reference sequence). Trimming cost V 6 bases and J 2 bases; bases outside gene matches: 10. The CDR3 is CASSPRGGRTYEQYF. The CDR3, as DNA: TGTGCCAGCAGCCCCCGGGGAGGGAGGACCTACGAGCAGTACTTC.

The V gene is TRBV5-1, the J gene TRBJ2-1; 13 positions match TRBD2. The CDR3 spans 15 residues. The V and J ends lost 4 bases and 6 bases, in that order; junction bases with no gene match: 4. Germline V gene lookup returns CDR1 SGHRS and CDR2 YFSETQ. This chain's CDR3 is CASSPGLAGTNEQFF. The DNA for the CDR3 is TGCGCCAGCAGCCCGGGACTAGCGGGGACCAATGAGCAGTTCTTC. Together with reference TRBV5-1 and TRBJ2-1, the CDR3 gives the full variable domain: KAGVTQTPRYLIKTRGQQVTLSCSPISGHRSVSWYQQTPGQGLQFLFEYFSETQRNKGNFPGRFSGRQFSNSRSEMNVSTLELGDSALYLCASSPGLAGTNEQFFGPGTRLTVL.

The CDR3 spells CAIGSGTGANGYTF. The CDR3 coding sequence is TGTGCCATCGGGTCCGGGACAGGGGCGAATGGCTACACCTTC. The rearrangement links TRBV10-3 to TRBJ1-2; 10 bases match TRBD1. CDR1 is ENHRY and CDR2 is SYGVKD in the germline V gene. V was pared by 8 bases and J by 6 bases, with 9 bases of the junction left unmatched. The CDR3 covers 14 residues.

The chain combines TRBV6-1 with TRBJ2-7; D might be TRBD1 (6 bases). Germline assignment: CDR1 MNHNS and CDR2 SASEGT. This CDR3 has 12 amino acids. Trimming removed 4 bases from V and 6 bases from J, with 10 bases in between. As DNA, the CDR3 is TGTGCCAGCAGTGGGGGGCAAAGCGAGCAGTACTTC. It specifies CASSGGQSEQYF.

This clone came up once. This rearrangement joins TRBV2 to TRBJ1-2; 7 nucleotides align to TRBD1. The ends lost 7 bases at V and 7 bases at J; junction bases unmatched: 6. The CDR3 covers 12 residues. The germline V gene encodes CDR1 SNHLY and CDR2 FYNNEI. The CDR3 reads CASIGGRTGYTF. The CDR3 region has the DNA TGTGCCAGCATAGGGGGCAGGACTGGCTACACCTTC.

The table lists this clone with a few counts. V usage is TRBV19 and J usage is TRBJ2-1, with TRBD2 identical over 8 bases. Germline V gives CDR1 LNHDA, CDR2 SQIVND (reference sequence). V lost 8 bases and J lost 1; bases outside the gene matches: 4. This CDR3 is built from 14 residues. The CDR3 region is CASQVAGSYNEQFF. CDR3 DNA: TGTGCCAGTCAGGTAGCGGGATCCTACAATGAGCAGTTCTTC.

This clone was counted only a few times. The rearrangement joins TRBV2 to TRBJ2-3, with 7 positions matching TRBD2. Germline V gives CDR1 SNHLY, CDR2 FYNNEI. CDR3 length equals 14 residues. J lost 5 bases, V lost 7 bases, and 9 bases had no gene match. CDR3 in DNA: TGTGCCAGCATCAGCGGGCGGGGGATAGATACGCAGTATTTT. Translating it yields CASISGRGIDTQYF.

The chain uses TRBV7-9 and TRBJ2-7; the match to TRBD1 covers 12 bases. The CDR3 sequence is 14 residues long. With V trimmed by 5 bases and J by 7 bases, 6 bases remained unmatched. Germline V gives CDR1 SEHNR, CDR2 FQNEAQ (reference sequence). The CDR3, as DNA: TGTGCCAGCAGCCCGGGACAGGGGGCGGGTGAGCAGTACTTC. This encodes CASSPGQGAGEQYF.

This chain links TRBV27 with TRBJ2-5, with D maybe TRBD2 (6 bases). The CDR3 length is 14 residues. From germline, CDR1 is MNHEY and CDR2 SMNVEV (reference sequence). Trimming shortened V by 3 bases and J by 9 bases, and 17 bases separated the two germline ends. CDR3 residues: CASSFRELGGAQYF. CDR3 DNA: TGTGCCAGCAGTTTTCGGGAGTTGGGCGGGGCCCAGTACTTC.

This chain joins TRBV14 and TRBJ1-1; D may be TRBD1 (5 bases). Germline V gene data show CDR1 as SGHDN and CDR2 as FVKESK. The V end was cut by 2 bases, the J end by 5 bases, with 12 bases between. The CDR3 totals 14 residues. CDR3 amino acids: CASSQIRGETEAFF. The CDR3 nucleotides read TGTGCCAGCAGCCAAATTCGGGGGGAAACTGAAGCTTTCTTT.

Remarks on this clone: The same CDR3 is also encoded by other DNA sequences in this sample. V usage is TRBV7-3 and J usage is TRBJ2-3; 8 bases fit TRBD1. Germline CDR1 reads SGHTA; CDR2 reads FQGTGA. The CDR3 is made up of 15 amino acids. The junction had 4 bases not matched to a gene; V was cut back by 2 bases and J by 3 bases. In DNA form, the CDR3 reads TGTGCCAGCAGCTTAGGGCAGGGGGCGACAGATACGCAGTATTTT. The encoded protein is CASSLGQGATDTQYF.

This clone turned up a few times. The V gene is TRBV15, the J gene TRBJ1-3, with TRBD1 as a possible D gene (5 bases). CDR1 is LNHNV and CDR2 is YYDKDF in the germline V gene (reference sequence). V lost 3 bases and J 7 bases, leaving 22 bases between the germline ends. CDR3 size: 17 residues. The CDR3 DNA sequence: TGTGCCACCAGCAGTGATCCGGGACTCCGGGCTAAGAACACCATATATTTT. It translates to CATSSDPGLRAKNTIYF.

This sequence joins TRBV5-1 and TRBJ2-7, with D tentatively TRBD2 (5 bases). The CDR3 spans 12 residues. The germline V gene encodes CDR1 SGHRS and CDR2 YFSETQ. Trimming took 0 bases from V and 7 from J, leaving 8 bases between them. CDR3 amino acids: CASSLEGAEQYF. The CDR3 DNA sequence: TGCGCCAGCAGCTTGGAGGGAGCGGAGCAGTACTTC.

The V gene is TRBV13, the J gene TRBJ2-1; 9 bases line up with TRBD1. CDR3 length: 15 amino acids. Per germline, CDR1 PRHDT and CDR2 FYEKMQ (reference sequence). The J segment lost 2 bases and the V segment lost 2 bases, leaving 1 base of the junction unmatched. The CDR3 DNA is TGTGCCAGCAGCTTAAGGGACAGGGCCTACAATGAGCAGTTCTTC. This translates into CASSLRDRAYNEQFF.

The chain has TRBV19 and TRBJ1-2; D perhaps matches TRBD1 (6 bases). V lost 7 bases, J lost 6 bases, and 12 bases lay in between. Germline CDR1 is LNHDA and CDR2 is SQIVND (reference sequence). This CDR3 has 12 residues. CDR3 DNA: TGTGCCAGTACTACCGGGACACATGGCTACACCTTC. Amino acid sequence: CASTTGTHGYTF. Looking up the rest from reference TRBV19 and TRBJ1-2 gives the full variable domain: DGGITQSPKYLFRKEGQNVTLSCEQNLNHDAMYWYRQDPGQGLRLIYYSQIVNDFQKGDIAEGYSVSREKKESFPLTVTSAQKNPTAFYLCASTTGTHGYTFGSGTRLTVV.

The CDR3, as DNA: TGTGCCAGCAGCTCTGACTGGCTTGGTGAGCAGTTCTTC. It yields the protein CASSSDWLGEQFF. The V gene is TRBV7-3, the J gene TRBJ2-1; unclear D gene. The V end lost 4 bases, the J end lost 9 bases, and 13 bases lay between the germline ends. The CDR3 has 13 residues. CDR1 is SGHTA and CDR2 is FQGTGA in the germline V gene.

The V and J genes are TRBV4-2 and TRBJ2-3; TRBD2 agrees at 10 bases. Unmatched junction bases numbered 7, after V lost 8 bases and J lost 2 bases. Germline-derived CDR1 and CDR2 are LGHNA and YNFKEQ. The CDR3 sequence is 15 residues long. The CDR3 DNA follows: TGTGCCAGCGGAACTAGCGGGGAATACACAGATACGCAGTATTTT. As protein: CASGTSGEYTDTQYF.

This sequence joins TRBV6-6 and TRBJ1-2; D possibly corresponds to TRBD1 (6 bases). V dropped 8 bases and J dropped 4 bases, with 20 bases sitting between them. Per germline, CDR1 MNHNY and CDR2 SVGAGI (reference sequence). CDR3 length equals 15 residues. The CDR3 nucleotides read TGTGCCAGCCGGGGGGGCGGTGGAAGCGCCTATGGCTACACCTTC. Protein product: CASRGGGGSAYGYTF.

This clone was counted only a few times. The chain recombines TRBV4-1 with TRBJ2-7; 11 nucleotides align to TRBD2. CDR3 size: 16 residues. V was pared by 0 bases and J by 5 bases, with 6 bases of the junction left unmatched. Germline V CDR1 and CDR2: MGHRA, YSYEKL. DNA for the CDR3: TGCGCCAGCAGCCAAGAAGAGTCTAGCGGGAGGCACGAGCAGTACTTC. Translation gives CASSQEESSGRHEQYF.

The gene calls are TRBV7-8 and TRBJ2-1, with TRBD2 identical over 8 bases. Germline values: CDR1 SGHVS, CDR2 FQNEAQ. With V trimmed by 5 bases and J by 3 bases, 9 bases remained unmatched. The CDR3 has 16 residues. The DNA of the CDR3 is TGTGCCAGCAGCCTCCCGGGCGGGAGGATCTACAATGAGCAGTTCTTC. Protein: CASSLPGGRIYNEQFF.

The V gene is TRBV7-3, the J gene TRBJ1-1; D not resolved. The ends were cut back, 1 base at V and 3 bases at J, with 6 bases in the middle. Germline V CDR1 and CDR2: SGHTA, FQGTGA. This CDR3 spans 13 amino acids. CDR3 loop: CASSLMADTEAFF. CDR3 sequence (DNA): TGTGCCAGCAGCTTAATGGCAGACACTGAAGCTTTCTTT. The full variable domain, in which reference TRBV7-3 and TRBJ1-1 provide the parts outside the CDR3, is GAGVSQTPSNKVTEKGKYVELRCDPISGHTALYWYRQSLGQGPEFLIYFQGTGAADDSGLPNDRFFAVRPEGSVSTLKIQRTERGDSAVYLCASSLMADTEAFFGQGTRLTVV.

The chain couples TRBV27 to TRBJ2-7, with D maybe TRBD2 (5 bases). Trimming left V 3 bases short and J 3 bases short, with 9 bases between. The germline V gene has CDR1 MNHEY and CDR2 SMNVEV (reference sequence). The length of the CDR3 is 13 residues. CDR3 residues: CASSFGMLYEQYF. The CDR3 bases are TGTGCCAGCAGTTTCGGGATGCTCTACGAGCAGTACTTC.

The CDR3 here is CSLRTVTDTQYF. The CDR3 coding sequence is TGCAGCCTCAGGACTGTCACAGATACGCAGTATTTT. This sequence joins TRBV29-1 and TRBJ2-3; TRBD2 is a possible D gene (5 bases). CDR3 length: 12 amino acids. Germline loops: CDR1 SQVTM, CDR2 ANQGSEA. V lost 8 bases and J lost 2, with 11 bases in between.

The V gene is TRBV27, the J gene TRBJ1-2; 7 bases align to TRBD1. The CDR3 spans 15 residues. With V trimmed by 5 bases and J by 4 bases, 10 bases remained unmatched. Germline V gene sequence: CDR1 MNHEY, CDR2 SMNVEV (reference sequence). The CDR3 sequence is CASSPKNQGVYGYTF. The CDR3 DNA follows: TGTGCCAGCAGTCCTAAGAACCAGGGGGTCTATGGCTACACCTTC.

The rearrangement links TRBV18 to TRBJ1-5, with TRBD1 identical over 8 bases. The CDR3 loop spans 17 amino acids. With 2 bases clipped from V and 3 bases from J, the junction kept 9 bases outside the gene matches. Germline V gene sequence: CDR1 KGHSH, CDR2 LQKENI. CDR3 sequence reads: CASSPYQPGQANQPQHF. CDR3 coding DNA: TGTGCCAGCTCACCATACCAGCCGGGACAGGCCAATCAGCCCCAGCATTTT.

The chain links TRBV6-1 to TRBJ2-2, with 8 bases that match TRBD1. After removal of 3 bases from V and 3 bases from J, the junction contained 9 bases not matched to a gene. Germline assignment: CDR1 MNHNS and CDR2 SASEGT. This CDR3 region has 17 residues. This CDR3 reads CASSDRGAGGYTGELFF. The CDR3 DNA sequence: TGTGCCAGCAGTGATAGGGGGGCAGGGGGCTACACCGGGGAGCTGTTTTTT.